This T cell receptor beta chain was profiled in a study of Tregs in tolerant kidney transplant recipients. Study observations and caveats: Few patients were studied, so findings need validation in larger groups. No direct test of biological reproducibility was done here. Activated donor B cell expansion appeared to reveal the most relevant donor-specific TCRbeta repertoire.

CDR3 length equals 13 residues. The germline V and J ends were trimmed by 2 bases and 4 bases, with 7 bases remaining between them. Germline lookup yields CDR1 SGHRS and CDR2 YFSETQ. Regarding this clone: Its cognate antigen is unknown. Other DNA sequences in this sample translate to the same CDR3.

Libraries were prepared by immunoSEQ multiplex PCR; TCRdb keeps only in-frame clonotypes and omits some of them. This table has about 240,000 clones, about 80% appearing once. Unstimulated Tregs (CD4+CD25+CD127-) and CD4+CD25- non-Tregs were sorted from PBMCs. Specimen: CD4+ T cells from blood. The rearrangement uses TRBV5-1 and TRBJ1-5; D might be TRBD1 (6 bases). The source of this sequence is a human donor in good health. CDR3 coding DNA: TGCGCCAGCAGCTTACAGGGAAATCAGCCCCAGCATTTT. This encodes CASSLQGNQPQHF.